Listed here are 20 T cell receptor beta chains from one sample, sequenced in a study of T cells in Graves' hyperthyroidism and ophthalmopathy. Researchers took RNA transcripts and amplified the TCR beta CDR3 regions from them. A first-round RT-PCR of the TCR CDR3 used the HTBI primer set. TCRdb ran MiXCR on the multiplex PCR reads and lists one entry per CDR3 protein. The data hold roughly 740,000 distinct CDR3 sequences, with approximately 16% observed a single time. The sample was blood. Every receptor here comes from a young man with Graves' hyperthyroidism.

The genes are TRBV27 and TRBJ1-5, with unresolved D. V lost 2 bases to trimming and J lost 0 bases, with 14 bases between them. Germline V gene lookup returns CDR1 MNHEY and CDR2 SMNVEV (reference sequence). This CDR3 comprises 17 residues. CDR3 coding DNA: TGTGCCAGCAGTTTAATCGGGATAAACAATAGCAATCAGCCCCAGCATTTT. It encodes CASSLIGINNSNQPQHF.

In its sample, this clonotype was seen a few times. The rearrangement uses TRBV3-1 and TRBJ1-2; D uncertain. In germline, CDR1 is LGHDT, CDR2 YNNKEL (reference sequence). This CDR3 comprises 13 residues. Trimming took 4 bases from V and 5 from J, leaving 11 bases between them. CDR3 DNA sequence: TGTGCCAGCAGCCCGACCCCCGGGTATGGCTACACCTTC. This encodes CASSPTPGYGYTF. Complete variable domain (other parts from reference TRBV3-1 and TRBJ1-2): DTAVSQTPKYLVTQMGNDKSIKCEQNLGHDTMYWYKQDSKKFLKIMFSYNNKELIINETVPNRFSPKSPDKAHLNLHINSLELGDSAVYFCASSPTPGYGYTFGSGTRLTVV.

This clonotype has ten or more counts. The chain employs TRBV6-2 or TRBV6-3 and TRBJ1-1, with TRBD1 as a possible D gene (6 bases). V was clipped by 0 bases and J by 6 bases, with 14 bases between them. CDR1 is MNHEY and CDR2 is SVGEGT in the germline V gene. CDR3 length: 15 residues. CDR3 coding DNA: TGTGCCAGCAGTTACTCCTCTTTTCGGGGGCCTGAAGCTTTCTTT. It is translated as CASSYSSFRGPEAFF.

This clonotype was seen repeatedly, ten times or more. The rearrangement joins TRBV30 to TRBJ1-1; D call uncertain. Per the germline V gene, CDR1 is GTSNPN and CDR2 is SVGIG (reference sequence). V was cut by 3 bases and J by 3 bases, with 14 bases left in between. The CDR3 spans 14 residues. CDR3 protein: CAWRSGEADTEAFF. For the CDR3, the DNA is TGTGCCTGGAGGAGCGGGGAGGCCGACACTGAAGCTTTCTTT.

This clonotype was observed at least ten times. The V and J genes are TRBV28 and TRBJ2-1; 8 bases align to TRBD1. The CDR3 spans 14 residues. The trim removed 3 bases at V and 8 bases at J, leaving 6 bases unmatched. Germline values: CDR1 MDHEN, CDR2 SYDVKM. The CDR3 loop reads CASSLTGDYDEQFF. Written as DNA, the CDR3 is TGTGCCAGCAGTTTGACAGGGGATTACGATGAGCAGTTCTTC.

This clonotype was observed many times. The chain combines TRBV7-8 with TRBJ1-4; D is unclear. Germline V gene sequence: CDR1 SGHVS, CDR2 FQNEAQ. V lost 5 bases and J lost 0, with 10 bases in between. The CDR3 spans 15 residues. The CDR3 coding sequence is TGTGCCAGCAGCCCCCGGGTTTCAACTAATGAAAAACTGTTTTTT. Protein product: CASSPRVSTNEKLFF. Looking up the rest from reference TRBV7-8 and TRBJ1-4 gives the full variable domain: GAGVSQSPRYKVAKRGQDVALRCDPISGHVSLFWYQQALGQGPEFLTYFQNEAQLDKSGLPSDRFFAERPEGSVSTLKIQRTQQEDSAVYLCASSPRVSTNEKLFFGSGTQLSVL.

This clonotype was seen only a few times. This chain connects TRBV6-1 to TRBJ2-7, with 8 bases lining up with TRBD2. CDR1 is MNHNS, CDR2 SASEGT, per germline. The CDR3 is 16 amino acids. Trimming took 7 bases from V and 2 from J; bases not matched to a gene: 13. CDR3 DNA sequence: TGTGCCAGCATCCCGTTTGGCGCGGGGGGAGCCTACGAGCAGTACTTC. Its translation: CASIPFGAGGAYEQYF.

This clonotype was found a few times. The CDR3 spells CASSLDKGAPEQYF. The CDR3 DNA reads as TGTGCCAGCAGCTTAGATAAGGGGGCCCCCGAGCAGTACTTC. The V and J genes are TRBV7-2 and TRBJ2-7; 7 nucleotides match TRBD1. Germline V lookup: CDR1 SGHTA, CDR2 FQGNSA. The V segment lost 1 base and the J segment 6 bases; nucleotides outside the gene matches: 6. This CDR3 has 14 residues.

This chain joins TRBV7-9 and TRBJ1-2; D not certain. The CDR3 runs 11 residues. Trimming removed 2 bases at V and 8 bases at J, with 6 bases between. Germline CDR1 reads SEHNR; CDR2 reads FQNEAQ (reference sequence). The CDR3 loop is CASSLISGYTF. CDR3 DNA sequence: TGTGCCAGCAGCTTAATCTCCGGCTACACCTTC.

This clonotype has just a few counts. The gene calls are TRBV10-3 and TRBJ2-7; either TRBD1 or TRBD2 may fit D (5 bases each). The CDR3 is 14 amino acids. Germline V CDR1 and CDR2: ENHRY, SYGVKD. V was cut by 5 bases and J by 2 bases, with 13 bases left in between. CDR3 region: CAISMTGTTYEQYF. CDR3 DNA sequence: TGTGCCATCAGTATGACCGGGACGACCTACGAGCAGTACTTC.

This chain links TRBV24-1 with TRBJ2-2; TRBD2 aligns across 7 bases. With 4 bases clipped from V and 5 bases from J, the junction kept 6 bases outside the gene matches. This CDR3 region has 15 residues. CDR1 and CDR2 from the germline V gene are KGHDR and SFDVKD. CDR3 sequence: CATSDPSGGTGELFF. The CDR3, as DNA: TGTGCCACCAGTGACCCCTCGGGGGGAACCGGGGAGCTGTTTTTT.

V is TRBV4-3 and J is TRBJ2-7, with 8 positions matching TRBD1. This CDR3 is built from 15 residues. Unmatched junction bases numbered 6, after V lost 0 bases and J lost 5 bases. Germline CDR1 LGHNA, CDR2 YSLEER. Here the CDR3 reads CASSQEGTGLHEQYF. As DNA, the CDR3 is TGCGCCAGCAGCCAAGAGGGGACAGGTTTGCACGAGCAGTACTTC.

This clonotype has just a few counts. This chain links TRBV7-9 with TRBJ2-3; D is perhaps TRBD2 (6 bases). CDR3 size: 17 residues. Trimming pared 5 bases from V and 5 bases from J, leaving 23 bases between. Looked up from germline, CDR1 is SEHNR and CDR2 is FQNEAQ (reference sequence). The CDR3 here is CASSNRRDSPMRDTQYF. CDR3 DNA: TGTGCCAGCAGCAACCGCCGGGACTCCCCGATGAGAGATACGCAGTATTTT.

This clonotype showed up many times. The V gene is TRBV12-3 or TRBV12-4, the J gene TRBJ1-2, with D unclear. V dropped 6 bases and J dropped 5 bases, with 10 bases sitting between them. The CDR3 is 12 residues long. DNA of the CDR3: TGTGCCAGCAGCTTGACGGTATATGGCTACACCTTC. Its protein is CASSLTVYGYTF.

In its sample, this clonotype was seen a few times. This chain links TRBV5-4 with TRBJ2-1; a possible D gene is TRBD1 (7 bases). The CDR3 length is 16 residues. Looked up from germline, CDR1 is SGHNT and CDR2 is YYREEE (reference sequence). The V end lost 4 bases, the J end lost 4 bases, and 18 bases lay between the germline ends. The CDR3 sequence is CASSPQGGLIYNEQFF. The CDR3 DNA reads as TGTGCCAGCAGCCCGCAGGGGGGACTTATATACAATGAGCAGTTCTTC.

This clonotype was recorded at least ten times. The rearrangement uses TRBV27 and TRBJ2-1, with 9 bases fitting TRBD2. The V gene's germline CDR1 is MNHEY and CDR2 SMNVEV (reference sequence). After removal of 7 bases from V and 4 bases from J, the junction contained 8 bases not matched to a gene. This CDR3 spans 15 amino acids. CDR3 DNA: TGTGCCAGCAACCCAGGGACTAGCAGTTACAATGAGCAGTTCTTC. As protein: CASNPGTSSYNEQFF.

This clonotype has more than one count but fewer than ten. The chain's CDR3 is CASSASSAGRRNEQFF. The DNA of the CDR3 is TGTGCCAGCAGCGCCTCCTCGGCAGGGAGGAGAAATGAGCAGTTCTTC. The chain employs TRBV11-3 and TRBJ2-1, with D possibly being TRBD2 (6 bases). Germline-derived CDR1 and CDR2 are SGHNT and YENEEA. There are 16 residues in the CDR3. V was clipped by 5 bases and J by 7 bases, with 21 bases between them.

This clonotype was recorded a few times. The DNA for the CDR3 is TGTGCCAGCGAGTCCTCCTACGAGCAGTACTTC. Its protein product is CASESSYEQYF. The chain employs TRBV6-8 and TRBJ2-7; D gene unclear. The germline CDR1 and CDR2 sequences are MNHGY and SAAAGT. V was shortened by 8 bases and J by 0 bases, with 5 bases between the two germline ends. The CDR3 runs to 11 residues.

Details on this clonotype: This clone may be a read error of a much larger clone one base away. The genes are TRBV6-1 and TRBJ2-4, with D perhaps TRBD1 (7 bases). Germline loops: CDR1 MNHNS, CDR2 SASEGT. This CDR3 has 11 amino acids. V shed 11 bases and J shed 6 bases, with 11 bases lying between them. The CDR3: CARGTANIQYF. In nucleotides, the CDR3 is TGTGCCCGCGGGACAGCAAACATTCAGTACTTC.

The CDR3 nucleotides read TGTGCCAGCAGTGAAGGGATTACATCCTACGAGCAGTACTTC. This translates into CASSEGITSYEQYF. This rearrangement joins TRBV25-1 to TRBJ2-7, with D unclear. Germline-derived CDR1 and CDR2 are MGHDK and SYGVNS. V dropped 2 bases and J dropped 1 base, with 9 bases sitting between them. This CDR3 spans 14 amino acids.